Listed here are 10 T cell receptor beta chains from one sample, sequenced in a study of T-cell reconstitution after alpha-beta-depleted transplantation in children. Unique molecular identifiers were incorporated during preparation of the TCRbeta library. A single record per CDR3 protein comes from TCRdb applying MiXCR to the PCR reads. The sample holds 780,000 or so distinct CDR3 sequences, approximately 15% seen once. The source material was PBMCs, mostly from graft donor cells, sampled 360 days after TCRalphabeta/CD19-depleted stem cell transplant. The receptors shown here come from a male patient between 5 and 17 years old who had a stem cell transplant for acute lymphoblastic leukemia, so the T cells may come from the graft donor.

This clonotype was seen ten or more times. The chain has TRBV12-3 or TRBV12-4 and TRBJ2-1; D possibly corresponds to TRBD2 (6 bases). Trimming took 5 bases from V and 0 from J, leaving 11 bases between them. This CDR3 is built from 15 residues. The chain's CDR3 is CASSPGTLSYNEQFF. The DNA of the CDR3 is TGTGCCAGCAGTCCCGGGACTCTCTCCTACAATGAGCAGTTCTTC.

The V call is TRBV15, the J call TRBJ2-7, with 9 bases fitting TRBD1. Per the germline V gene, CDR1 is LNHNV and CDR2 is YYDKDF (reference sequence). The V segment lost 8 bases and the J segment 5 bases; nucleotides outside the gene matches: 10. This CDR3 region has 14 residues. CDR3 region: CATRRWTGDDEQYF. DNA of the CDR3: TGTGCCACCCGAAGATGGACAGGGGACGACGAGCAGTACTTC.

This clonotype was observed a handful of times. The chain has TRBV18 and TRBJ2-6, with D uncertain. Per the germline V gene, CDR1 is KGHSH and CDR2 is LQKENI. The CDR3 has 18 amino acids. Trimming removed 4 bases from V and 0 bases from J, with 16 bases in between. The CDR3 nucleotides read TGTGCCAGCTCACTACTACCCTGGACGCCCTCTGGGGCCAACGTCCTGACTTTC. It encodes CASSLLPWTPSGANVLTF.

The gene calls are TRBV20-1 and TRBJ1-5; D call uncertain. V was clipped by 5 bases and J by 0 bases, with 11 bases between them. Germline V gene lookup returns CDR1 DFQATT and CDR2 SNEGSKA (reference sequence). The CDR3 loop spans 14 amino acids. The CDR3 DNA is TGCAGTGCTTTATACGGGAATAGCAATCAGCCCCAGCATTTT. Residues: CSALYGNSNQPQHF.

This chain connects TRBV7-6 to TRBJ2-1, with TRBD1 matching over 7 bases. Germline V gene data show CDR1 as SGHVS and CDR2 as FNYEAQ. This CDR3 is 14 amino acids long. V lost 4 bases to trimming and J lost 5 bases; unmatched junction nucleotides: 5. DNA of the CDR3: TGTGCCAGCAGCTCAGGGGGTTTAAACAATGAGCAGTTCTTC. This sequence encodes CASSSGGLNNEQFF.

The rearrangement joins TRBV4-1 to TRBJ2-1; either TRBD1 or TRBD2 may supply D (5 bases each). Germline V CDR1 and CDR2: MGHRA, YSYEKL. CDR3 length equals 14 residues. With 4 bases removed from V and 7 bases from J, the gap between germline ends came to 14 bases. The CDR3 protein is CASSPPRGLNEQFF. CDR3 coding DNA: TGCGCCAGCAGCCCCCCTCGGGGCTTGAATGAGCAGTTCTTC.

This chain links TRBV2 with TRBJ2-7; D gene ambiguous. The germline V gene has CDR1 SNHLY and CDR2 FYNNEI. The CDR3 contains 13 residues. The V and J ends lost 5 bases and 6 bases respectively, with 14 bases between them. The CDR3 region has the DNA TGTGCCAGCAGTACTCGGTCCGCGTTCGAGCAGTACTTC. This translates into CASSTRSAFEQYF.

This clonotype appeared a few times. The chain combines TRBV7-9 with TRBJ2-5; D remains unclear. CDR1 and CDR2 (germline): SEHNR, FQNEAQ (reference sequence). The CDR3 sequence is 14 residues long. Deletions cut 3 bases from V and 5 bases from J, with 13 bases between. CDR3 nucleotides: TGTGCCAGCAGCTTTCCCCGGAGAGGCGAGACCCAGTACTTC. The encoded protein is CASSFPRRGETQYF.

There are a few counts of this clonotype. The rearrangement links TRBV19 to TRBJ2-1; the D gene is possibly TRBD2 (5 bases). Per germline, CDR1 LNHDA and CDR2 SQIVND (reference sequence). CDR3 length: 15 amino acids. Deletions cut 3 bases from V and 0 bases from J, with 9 bases between. Here the CDR3 DNA reads TGTGCCAGTAGTATGAGGGCGAGCTCCTACAATGAGCAGTTCTTC. The encoded protein is CASSMRASSYNEQFF.

V and J are TRBV9 and TRBJ1-1; TRBD1 is a possible D gene (5 bases). This CDR3 contains 13 residues. Per germline, CDR1 SGDLS and CDR2 YYNGEE. V lost 5 bases to trimming and J lost 1 base, with 9 bases between them. The CDR3 region is CASSRQKNTEAFF. CDR3 nucleotides: TGTGCCAGCAGTCGACAGAAGAACACTGAAGCTTTCTTT.